The clone carrying this T cell receptor (beta chain) was seen only a few times. Its antigen remains unknown. The J segment lost 2 bases and the V segment lost 4 bases, leaving 8 bases of the junction unmatched. The CDR3 runs to 14 residues. The germline V gene has CDR1 SQVTM and CDR2 ANQGSEA. This specimen comes from a study of beta chain features in type 1 diabetes. Study-level points and caveats: People with Type 1 diabetes carried modestly yet significantly shorter TCRB CDR3s in all four CD4+ subsets. Compared with healthy donors, patients appeared to share more similar naive, central memory and regulatory TCRB repertoires.

Every bit of the isolated RNA underwent reverse transcription, so sequencing read expressed TCRB transcripts. The assay was immunoSEQ multiplex PCR, and TCRdb's table has in-frame clones only and misses some. The sample holds fewer than 300,000 clones, roughly 11% seen once. Purities over 98% were achieved in all sorted populations. The chain couples TRBV29-1 to TRBJ2-7; 7 nucleotides align to TRBD2. This receptor was obtained from a man aged 25 to 40 with type 1 diabetes. The sequenced sample was naive CD4+ T cells from blood. The CDR3 DNA is TGCAGCGTTGTCCGGGACTACCGAACCTACGAGCAGTACTTC. Its protein product is CSVVRDYRTYEQYF.